One sample yielded the 11 T cell receptor beta chains listed below, sequenced in a study of cytomegalovirus exposure and HLA in healthy donors (dated by TCRdb to about 2017). Receptor amplification or capture employed the immunoSEQ multiplex PCR assay. A mixture of 60 forward primers for TCR Vbeta segments and 13 reverse primers for TCR Jbeta segments was used in the multiplex PCR. TCRdb stores this immuneACCESS table with in-frame sequences only. Part of the clones is absent; in the studies checked, under half of the shortfall reflects unresolved V genes, and no reason is known for the rest. In this sample the table shows about 160,000 clones, 82% of which occur a single time. About 10% of the sample comes from the top ten. The sequenced sample was PBMCs. The receptor set was obtained from a man aged 50-60 years in good health and CMV-seropositive.

The chain employs TRBV5-1 and TRBJ2-2; 7 nucleotides line up with TRBD1. Germline V gene data show CDR1 as SGHRS and CDR2 as YFSETQ. The CDR3 is 15 amino acids. V shed 4 bases, J shed 0 bases, and the junction held 3 bases outside the gene matches. The CDR3 here is CASSTGQPNTGELFF. Written as DNA, the CDR3 is TGCGCCAGCAGCACGGGACAGCCGAACACCGGGGAGCTGTTTTTT.

The chain couples TRBV9 to TRBJ2-1; D might be TRBD1 (6 bases). The CDR3 totals 15 residues. The ends were cut back, 0 bases at V and 13 bases at J, with 20 bases in the middle. Germline CDR1 is SGDLS and CDR2 is YYNGEE. CDR3 in DNA: TGTGCCAGCAGCGTAGACCTTTACGGGACACCAACCCAGTTCTTC. Protein: CASSVDLYGTPTQFF.

The chain combines TRBV5-1 with TRBJ1-2; 8 bases are shared with TRBD1. Germline trimming cut 5 bases from V and 5 bases from J; bases unmatched to any gene: 5. Germline V lookup: CDR1 SGHRS, CDR2 YFSETQ. The CDR3 has 13 amino acids. CDR3 nucleotides: TGCGCCAGCAGAATGGACAGGGATTATGGCTACACCTTC. Translating gives CASRMDRDYGYTF.

The rearrangement joins TRBV7-3 to TRBJ2-1; D is undetermined. Trimming removed 1 base at V and 3 bases at J, with 16 bases between. This CDR3 is 17 amino acids long. Germline CDR1 reads SGHTA; CDR2 reads FQGTGA. CDR3 nucleotide sequence: TGTGCCAGCAGCTTAAACGGTCGAGGTTTCAGCTACAATGAGCAGTTCTTC. This codes for CASSLNGRGFSYNEQFF.

The chain has TRBV5-1 and TRBJ2-4, with D tentatively TRBD2 (5 bases). Germline CDR1 and CDR2: SGHRS and YFSETQ. This CDR3 contains 14 residues. The germline V and J ends were trimmed by 4 bases and 2 bases, with 10 bases remaining between them. In DNA, the CDR3 is TGCGCCAGCAGCCCAACGGGGTCCAAAAACATTCAGTACTTC. It specifies CASSPTGSKNIQYF. The variable domain in full, with the rest retrieved from reference TRBV5-1 and TRBJ2-4, is KAGVTQTPRYLIKTRGQQVTLSCSPISGHRSVSWYQQTPGQGLQFLFEYFSETQRNKGNFPGRFSGRQFSNSRSEMNVSTLELGDSALYLCASSPTGSKNIQYFGAGTRLSVL.

The gene calls are TRBV18 and TRBJ1-1; tentatively, D is TRBD1 (5 bases). The germline CDR1 and CDR2 sequences are KGHSH and LQKENI. V was trimmed by 5 bases and J by 3 bases, leaving 10 bases between them. The CDR3 sequence is 13 residues long. The CDR3 DNA sequence: TGTGCCAGCTCAGGGGCCCCAGACACTGAAGCTTTCTTT. This translates into CASSGAPDTEAFF.

The V and J genes are TRBV10-3 and TRBJ2-2, with 8 bases aligning to TRBD1. V shed 5 bases, J shed 3 bases, and the junction held 5 bases outside the gene matches. Germline CDR1 ENHRY, CDR2 SYGVKD. The CDR3 length is 15 residues. CDR3 in DNA: TGTGCCATCAGTTCCAGGGGGCAGGACACCGGGGAGCTGTTTTTT. Translating it yields CAISSRGQDTGELFF.

V gene TRBV10-3 combines with J gene TRBJ2-5, with D tentatively TRBD2 (6 bases). CDR1 and CDR2 (germline): ENHRY, SYGVKD. This CDR3 is built from 13 residues. The V and J ends lost 2 bases and 4 bases respectively, with 8 bases between them. CDR3 in DNA: TGTGCCATCAGTGAGGCTAGCGCAGAGACCCAGTACTTC. It translates to CAISEASAETQYF.

This rearrangement joins TRBV5-4 to TRBJ1-4; D unclear. The CDR3 consists of 14 residues. V shed 4 bases and J shed 3 bases, with 10 bases lying between them. Germline CDR1 reads SGHNT; CDR2 reads YYREEE (reference sequence). The chain's CDR3 is CASSPAVSNEKLFF. The CDR3 nucleotides read TGTGCCAGCAGCCCCGCGGTCTCTAATGAAAAACTGTTTTTT. Based on the CDR3 plus reference TRBV5-4 and TRBJ1-4, the full variable domain is ETGVTQSPTHLIKTRGQQVTLRCSSQSGHNTVSWYQQALGQGPQFIFQYYREEENGRGNFPPRFSGLQFPNYSSELNVNALELDDSALYLCASSPAVSNEKLFFGSGTQLSVL.

This rearrangement joins TRBV7-2 to TRBJ1-4; 10 nucleotides align to TRBD1. The CDR3 has 15 residues. V lost 5 bases, J lost 7 bases, and 7 bases stayed unmatched. Germline V gives CDR1 SGHTA, CDR2 FQGNSA. The CDR3 DNA reads TGTGCCAGCAGCACAGGACAGGGGGGAGGTGAAAAACTGTTTTTT. Protein product: CASSTGQGGGEKLFF.

The V and J genes are TRBV10-3 and TRBJ1-1; a weak D match, TRBD1 (5 bases). Germline values: CDR1 ENHRY, CDR2 SYGVKD. Trimming stripped 10 bases from V and 1 base from J, with 13 bases between. There are 13 residues in the CDR3. The chain's CDR3 is CATRQSENTEAFF. The CDR3 DNA follows: TGTGCCACCAGACAGTCGGAGAACACTGAAGCTTTCTTT.